The clone carrying this TCR beta chain was seen a handful of times. Antigen: not known. The record originates from a study of vaccination and CD4 T cells after COVID-19. Findings and limits, study-wide: Convalescent patients' vaccine-specific clones were spike mono-reactive in 304 of 307 cases.

This CDR3 has 15 residues. Germline CDR1 and CDR2: SGHAT and FQNNGV. V lost 2 bases to trimming and J lost 2 bases, with 12 bases between them. Cultured CD4+ T cell DNA underwent sequencing with the Oncomine TCR Beta short-read assay. Investigators isolated genomic DNA from cultured CD4+ T cells. From the PCR reads, TCRdb called clonotypes with MiXCR, one entry per CDR3 protein. The sample comprises 5,000 to 6,000 distinct CDR3 sequences, more than 55% of which are singletons, and approximately 47% rests with the top ten. Indicated treatment: approximately 9-day PBMC culture with coronavirus spike peptide pools or control peptides (ViraFEST assay). According to the study, CD4+ T cells from the unexposed donor were gathered ahead of the COVID-19 pandemic (2011-2018).

Source material: CD4+ T cells from blood, cultured in vitro. The chain employs TRBV11-2 and TRBJ1-1, with a tentative D call TRBD1 (6 bases). The sequence came from a human donor in good health. The CDR3 coding sequence is TGTGCCAGCAGCTTATACGCAGGGGATAACACTGAAGCTTTCTTT. Translating gives CASSLYAGDNTEAFF.